One sample yielded the 7 T cell receptor beta chains listed below, sequenced in a study of cytomegalovirus exposure and HLA in healthy donors. This PCR relied on a set of 60 Vbeta primers and 13 Jbeta primers. Sequencing used immunoSEQ multiplex PCR; TCRdb keeps in-frame clones, though not all of them. The sample records over 150,000 clones, 80% being singletons. Sequencing input: PBMCs. The receptors were sampled from a middle-aged woman in good health and CMV-seropositive.

This chain links TRBV30 with TRBJ2-7; 8 bases match TRBD1. Germline V gives CDR1 GTSNPN, CDR2 SVGIG (reference sequence). J gave up 7 bases and V 1 base, and 6 bases lay outside the gene matches. This CDR3 spans 13 amino acids. The CDR3 DNA sequence: TGTGCCTGGAGTGGACAGGGGAATTGTGAGCAGTACTTC. Its translation: CAWSGQGNCEQYF. Looking up the rest from reference TRBV30 and TRBJ2-7 gives the full variable domain: SQTIHQWPATLVQPVGSPLSLECTVEGTSNPNLYWYRQAAGRGLQLLFYSVGIGQISSEVPQNLSASRPQDRQFILSSKKLLLSDSGFYLCAWSGQGNCEQYFGPGTRLTVT.

This clone occurred a few times. This chain joins TRBV5-4 and TRBJ1-2; D gene unclear. Germline-derived CDR1 and CDR2 are SGHNT and YYREEE (reference sequence). Trimming shortened V by 4 bases and J by 0 bases, and 7 bases separated the two germline ends. CDR3 size: 13 residues. CDR3 loop: CASSRPANYGYTF. DNA of the CDR3: TGTGCCAGCAGCCGCCCAGCTAACTATGGCTACACCTTC.

The rearrangement uses TRBV5-1 and TRBJ2-2, with 7 bases identical to TRBD2. Germline trimming cut 4 bases from V and 2 bases from J; bases unmatched to any gene: 8. Germline values: CDR1 SGHRS, CDR2 YFSETQ. CDR3 size: 16 residues. CDR3 in amino acids: CASSIPSGVNTGELFF. The CDR3 coding sequence is TGCGCCAGCAGCATCCCTAGCGGAGTCAACACCGGGGAGCTGTTTTTT. Complete variable domain (other parts from reference TRBV5-1 and TRBJ2-2): KAGVTQTPRYLIKTRGQQVTLSCSPISGHRSVSWYQQTPGQGLQFLFEYFSETQRNKGNFPGRFSGRQFSNSRSEMNVSTLELGDSALYLCASSIPSGVNTGELFFGEGSRLTVL.

The chain combines TRBV5-1 with TRBJ2-2, with TRBD2 identical over 14 bases. Germline V lookup: CDR1 SGHRS, CDR2 YFSETQ. The CDR3 runs to 16 residues. Unmatched junction bases numbered 6, after V lost 4 bases and J lost 7 bases. This chain's CDR3 is CASSTRLAGGIGELFF. CDR3 nucleotides: TGCGCCAGCAGCACCCGACTAGCGGGAGGGATCGGGGAGCTGTTTTTT.

The chain joins TRBV19 to TRBJ2-4; maybe TRBD2 (5 bases). The CDR3 has 19 residues. Trimming took 4 bases from V and 0 from J, leaving 22 bases between them. Germline V gene lookup returns CDR1 LNHDA and CDR2 SQIVND (reference sequence). The CDR3 coding sequence is TGTGCCAGTAGTAACCCGGTATGGACTGGAAAGGAAGCCAAAAACATTCAGTACTTC. Translation: CASSNPVWTGKEAKNIQYF.

This chain connects TRBV11-2 to TRBJ2-7, with D unresolved. The CDR3 runs to 13 residues. The V end lost 1 base, the J end lost 4 bases, and 8 bases lay between the germline ends. Germline CDR1 is SGHAT and CDR2 is FQNNGV. The CDR3 region is CASSLVGPYEQYF. The CDR3 nucleotides are TGTGCCAGCAGCTTAGTTGGGCCTTACGAGCAGTACTTC.

J is TRBJ1-1 and V is TRBV30; the D gene is possibly TRBD1 (5 bases). Germline V gives CDR1 GTSNPN, CDR2 SVGIG (reference sequence). This CDR3 is built from 15 residues. Trimming stripped 8 bases from V and 0 bases from J, with 19 bases between. CDR3 sequence (DNA): TGTGCCCATAGGCGAGCGGGGGGAATGAACACTGAAGCTTTCTTT. Its translation: CAHRRAGGMNTEAFF.